The T cell receptor beta chain under discussion was sequenced for a study of CD8 T cells in ankylosing spondylitis. Study-level points and caveats: Earlier work had already found some motif variants in reactive arthritis synovial fluid and blood. The authors reported significant enrichment of disease-linked clones in matched ankylosing spondylitis synovial fluid. Seemingly characteristic of ankylosing spondylitis blood was a TCR beta motif consisting of eight highly homologous variants.

A word on this clonotype: Its antigen remains unidentified.

In making TCR beta libraries, quantitative 5'-RACE with molecular barcodes was used. Using its own MiXCR run on the 5' RACE reads, TCRdb lists one record per CDR3 protein. The table includes tens of thousands of distinct CDR3 sequences, under 7.5% detected once. Per germline, CDR1 SGHRS and CDR2 YFSETQ. V was trimmed by 0 bases and J by 0 bases, leaving 12 bases between them. The CDR3 is 16 amino acids. The clonotype comes from a male donor with ankylosing spondylitis. The rearrangement links TRBV5-1 to TRBJ1-1; D is undetermined. The sample was synovial fluid, either unsorted or a sorted T cell fraction (not recorded which). The CDR3 protein is CASSLGWLSMNTEAFF. CDR3 DNA sequence: TGCGCCAGCAGCTTGGGGTGGTTGTCTATGAACACTGAAGCTTTCTTT. Complete variable domain (other parts from reference TRBV5-1 and TRBJ1-1): KAGVTQTPRYLIKTRGQQVTLSCSPISGHRSVSWYQQTPGQGLQFLFEYFSETQRNKGNFPGRFSGRQFSNSRSEMNVSTLELGDSALYLCASSLGWLSMNTEAFFGQGTRLTVV.